These 4 T cell receptor beta chains originate from one sample sequenced in a study of spatial heterogeneity in lung cancer. Regarding the study as a whole: Counts of expanded intratumoral alpha and beta TCRs tracked tumor mutation counts.

The antigens of these receptors remain unknown. Each CDR3 protein gets one entry after TCRdb re-called the 5' RACE reads with MiXCR. The sample has about 13,000 distinct CDR3 sequences, about 5% seen once. Time point meaning: sample taken at primary tumor resection. Source: lung tumor tissue, taken at surgery. The source is a female donor with early-stage non-small cell lung cancer.

This clonotype showed up many times. The chain has TRBV10-3 and TRBJ1-5, with a tentative D call TRBD1 (6 bases). The germline V and J ends were trimmed by 5 bases and 3 bases, with 11 bases remaining between them. The CDR3 spans 14 residues. Germline V gives CDR1 ENHRY, CDR2 SYGVKD. CDR3 residues: CAISLQGYNQPQHF. CDR3 DNA sequence: TGTGCCATCAGTTTACAGGGTTACAATCAGCCCCAGCATTTT.

This clonotype was detected many times. The J gene is TRBJ2-5, the V gene TRBV4-2; 13 nucleotides match TRBD2. V shed 4 bases and J 3 bases; nucleotides not matched to a gene: 5. The CDR3 length is 16 residues. The germline CDR1 and CDR2 sequences are LGHNA and YNFKEQ. The CDR3 sequence is CASSLSGLAGEETQYF. The CDR3 DNA follows: TGTGCCAGCAGCCTATCCGGACTAGCGGGGGAAGAGACCCAGTACTTC.

This clonotype was counted ten times or more. The rearrangement uses TRBV27 and TRBJ2-2; possibly TRBD1 for D (5 bases). Per germline, CDR1 MNHEY and CDR2 SMNVEV (reference sequence). The V end was cut by 8 bases, the J end by 0 bases, with 13 bases between. The CDR3 contains 15 residues. The CDR3 protein is CASGPDTANTGELFF. The CDR3 coding sequence is TGTGCCAGCGGACCGGACACCGCGAACACCGGGGAGCTGTTTTTT.

The chain employs TRBV7-3 and TRBJ2-3; tentative D call: TRBD2 (5 bases). The CDR3 has 13 residues. Deletions cut 3 bases from V and 5 bases from J, with 9 bases between. Germline V lookup: CDR1 SGHTA, CDR2 FQGTGA. CDR3 loop: CASSFLSGDTQYF. CDR3 DNA: TGTGCCAGCAGCTTCCTGAGCGGAGATACGCAGTATTTT.